One and the same sample provided the 8 T cell receptor beta chains below, sequenced in a study of OX40 agonist ivuxolimab in advanced cancers. The method was the immunoSEQ multiplex PCR assay. TCRdb limited this immuneACCESS table to in-frame rearrangements with V and J called. A share of clones is missing; checked studies link under half to unresolved V genes, and the rest is unexplained. The sample data list 90,000 to 120,000 clones, and 85% to 95% of these were observed just once. The ten top clones hold 1.2% of the sample. This specimen consisted of CD4+ or CD8+ T cells sorted from blood, obtained in a trial of the OX40 agonist ivuxolimab. These receptors all come from an adult with an advanced solid tumor such as melanoma, head and neck, liver or kidney cancer.

The chain has TRBV11-3 and TRBJ2-3, with 7 bases fitting TRBD2. The CDR3 is 17 residues long. The germline gives CDR1 SGHNT, CDR2 YENEEA. V shed 5 bases and J 1 base; nucleotides not matched to a gene: 12. The CDR3 nucleotides read TGTGCCAGCAGCGGGGCTCTGGGGGGGTTTGGCACAGATACGCAGTATTTT. It encodes CASSGALGGFGTDTQYF. The entire variable domain, with the rest obtained from reference TRBV11-3 and TRBJ2-3, is as follows: EAGVVQSPRYKIIEKKQPVAFWCNPISGHNTLYWYLQNLGQGPELLIRYENEEAVDDSQLPKDRFSAERLKGVDSTLKIQPAELGDSAVYLCASSGALGGFGTDTQYFGPGTRLTVL.

The V gene is TRBV7-2, the J gene TRBJ2-2, with a tentative D call TRBD1 (5 bases). With 2 bases removed from V and 9 bases from J, the gap between germline ends came to 16 bases. Germline CDR1 reads SGHTA; CDR2 reads FQGNSA. This CDR3 has 15 amino acids. DNA of the CDR3: TGTGCCAGCAGCTTAATTACAGACAGCTTAAGGGAGCTGTTTTTT. This sequence encodes CASSLITDSLRELFF.

The rearrangement uses TRBV6-1 and TRBJ1-1; 8 bases map to TRBD1. V was clipped by 3 bases and J by 5 bases; unmatched bases: 8. The CDR3 loop spans 15 amino acids. From germline, CDR1 is MNHNS and CDR2 SASEGT. The CDR3 loop is CASSERTGWVTEAFF. The CDR3 nucleotides are TGTGCCAGCAGTGAGAGGACAGGGTGGGTAACTGAAGCTTTCTTT.

V usage is TRBV6-5 and J usage is TRBJ1-1, with 7 bases identical to TRBD1. This CDR3 has 12 amino acids. J gave up 8 bases and V 6 bases, and 6 bases lay outside the gene matches. Germline CDR1 reads MNHEY; CDR2 reads SVGAGI. The CDR3 sequence: CASSLDRREAFF. CDR3 DNA: TGTGCCAGCAGCTTGGACAGGCGGGAAGCTTTCTTT.

V and J are TRBV15 and TRBJ2-7; the match to TRBD2 covers 7 bases. The CDR3 covers 17 residues. Trimming cost V 5 bases and J 0 bases; bases outside gene matches: 13. CDR1 is LNHNV, CDR2 YYDKDF, per germline (reference sequence). The CDR3 is CATSGGGNSGFSYEQYF. In DNA, the CDR3 is TGTGCCACCAGCGGGGGGGGAAACTCGGGCTTCTCCTACGAGCAGTACTTC.

The V and J genes are TRBV6-5 and TRBJ1-1; tentative D call: TRBD1 (5 bases). V lost 0 bases and J 5 bases, leaving 7 bases between the germline ends. The CDR3 is made up of 13 amino acids. Germline values: CDR1 MNHEY, CDR2 SVGAGI. CDR3 in DNA: TGTGCCAGCAGTTACTCGGGGGGGACTGAAGCTTTCTTT. It codes for CASSYSGGTEAFF.

This chain joins TRBV28 and TRBJ1-2; a weak D match, TRBD1 (6 bases). Germline assignment: CDR1 MDHEN and CDR2 SYDVKM. Deletions cut 3 bases from V and 3 bases from J, with 14 bases between. CDR3 length: 15 residues. The CDR3 here is CASSLWGANDYGYTF. The DNA of the CDR3 is TGTGCCAGCAGTTTGTGGGGGGCGAACGACTATGGCTACACCTTC.

This chain joins TRBV7-2 and TRBJ1-2; the D is unclear. The CDR3 length is 15 residues. Germline V gene data show CDR1 as SGHTA and CDR2 as FQGNSA. V lost 3 bases and J lost 2, with 13 bases in between. The CDR3: CASSLVLGGNYGYTF. In DNA, the CDR3 is TGTGCCAGCAGCTTGGTTCTGGGCGGCAACTATGGCTACACCTTC.